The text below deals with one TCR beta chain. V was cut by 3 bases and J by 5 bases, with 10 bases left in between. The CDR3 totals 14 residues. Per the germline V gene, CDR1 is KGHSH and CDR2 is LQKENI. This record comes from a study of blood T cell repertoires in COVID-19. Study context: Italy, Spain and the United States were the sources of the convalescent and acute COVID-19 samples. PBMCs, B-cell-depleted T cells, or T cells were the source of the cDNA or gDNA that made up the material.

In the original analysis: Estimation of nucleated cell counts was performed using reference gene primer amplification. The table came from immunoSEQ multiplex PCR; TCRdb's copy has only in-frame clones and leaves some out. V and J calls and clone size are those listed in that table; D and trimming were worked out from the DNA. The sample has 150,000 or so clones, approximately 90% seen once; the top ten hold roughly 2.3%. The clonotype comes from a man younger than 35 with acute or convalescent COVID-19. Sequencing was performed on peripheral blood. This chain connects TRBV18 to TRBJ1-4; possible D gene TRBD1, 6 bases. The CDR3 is CASSPGQLNEKLFF. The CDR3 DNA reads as TGTGCCAGCTCACCTGGACAGCTAAATGAAAAACTGTTTTTT. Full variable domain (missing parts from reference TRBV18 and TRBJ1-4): NAGVMQNPRHLVRRRGQEARLRCSPMKGHSHVYWYRQLPEEGLKFMVYLQKENIIDESGMPKERFSAEFPKEGPSILRIQQVVRGDSAAYFCASSPGQLNEKLFFGSGTQLSVL.